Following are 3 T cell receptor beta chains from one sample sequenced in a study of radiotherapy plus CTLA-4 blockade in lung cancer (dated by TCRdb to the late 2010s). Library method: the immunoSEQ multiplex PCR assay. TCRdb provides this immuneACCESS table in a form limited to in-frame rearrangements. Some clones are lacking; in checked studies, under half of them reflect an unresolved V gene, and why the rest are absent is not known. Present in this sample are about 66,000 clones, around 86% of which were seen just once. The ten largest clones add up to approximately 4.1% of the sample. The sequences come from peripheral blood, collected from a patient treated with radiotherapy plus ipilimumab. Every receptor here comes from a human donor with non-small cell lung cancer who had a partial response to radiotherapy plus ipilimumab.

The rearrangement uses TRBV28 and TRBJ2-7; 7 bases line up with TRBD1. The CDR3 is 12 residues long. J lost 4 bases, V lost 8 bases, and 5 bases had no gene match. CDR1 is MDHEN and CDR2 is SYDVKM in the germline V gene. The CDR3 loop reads CASSRGRYEQYF. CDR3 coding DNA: TGTGCCAGCTCCAGGGGGAGATACGAGCAGTACTTC.

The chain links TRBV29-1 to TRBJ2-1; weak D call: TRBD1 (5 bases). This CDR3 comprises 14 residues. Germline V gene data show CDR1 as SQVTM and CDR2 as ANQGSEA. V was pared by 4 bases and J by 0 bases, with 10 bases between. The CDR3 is CSVAPDSSYNEQFF. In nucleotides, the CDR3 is TGCAGCGTTGCCCCTGACAGCTCCTACAATGAGCAGTTCTTC.

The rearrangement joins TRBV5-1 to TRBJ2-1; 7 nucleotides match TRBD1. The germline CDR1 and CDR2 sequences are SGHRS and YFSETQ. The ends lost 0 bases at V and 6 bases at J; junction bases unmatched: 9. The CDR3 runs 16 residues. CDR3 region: CASSLVGGTVTNEQFF. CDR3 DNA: TGCGCCAGCAGCTTGGTAGGGGGCACCGTGACCAATGAGCAGTTCTTC. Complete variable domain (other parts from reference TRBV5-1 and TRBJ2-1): KAGVTQTPRYLIKTRGQQVTLSCSPISGHRSVSWYQQTPGQGLQFLFEYFSETQRNKGNFPGRFSGRQFSNSRSEMNVSTLELGDSALYLCASSLVGGTVTNEQFFGPGTRLTVL.